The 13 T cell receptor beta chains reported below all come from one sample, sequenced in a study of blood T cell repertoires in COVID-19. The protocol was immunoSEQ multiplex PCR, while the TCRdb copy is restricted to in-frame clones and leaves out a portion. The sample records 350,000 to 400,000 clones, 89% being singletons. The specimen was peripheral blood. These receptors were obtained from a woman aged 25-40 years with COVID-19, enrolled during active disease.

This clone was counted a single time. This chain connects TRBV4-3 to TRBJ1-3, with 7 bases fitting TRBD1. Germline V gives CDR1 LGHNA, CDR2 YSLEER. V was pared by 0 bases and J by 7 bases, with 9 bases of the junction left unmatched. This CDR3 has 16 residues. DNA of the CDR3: TGCGCCAGCAGCCAAGATCTAGGGGGCGCGGGGAACACCATATATTTT. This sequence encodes CASSQDLGGAGNTIYF.

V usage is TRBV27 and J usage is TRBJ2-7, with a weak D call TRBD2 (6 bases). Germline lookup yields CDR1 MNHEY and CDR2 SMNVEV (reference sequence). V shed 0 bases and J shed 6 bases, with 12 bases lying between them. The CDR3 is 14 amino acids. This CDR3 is CASSLSRGGVEQYV. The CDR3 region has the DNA TGTGCCAGCAGTTTATCGAGGGGCGGGGTCGAGCAGTACGTC.

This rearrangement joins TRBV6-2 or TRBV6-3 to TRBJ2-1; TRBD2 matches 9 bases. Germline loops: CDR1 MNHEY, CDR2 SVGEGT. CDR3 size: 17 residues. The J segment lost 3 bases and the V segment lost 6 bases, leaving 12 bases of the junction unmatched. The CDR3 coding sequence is TGTGCCAGCAGCTATAAGCCTTCTAGCGGGAACTACAATGAGCAGTTCTTC. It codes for CASSYKPSSGNYNEQFF.

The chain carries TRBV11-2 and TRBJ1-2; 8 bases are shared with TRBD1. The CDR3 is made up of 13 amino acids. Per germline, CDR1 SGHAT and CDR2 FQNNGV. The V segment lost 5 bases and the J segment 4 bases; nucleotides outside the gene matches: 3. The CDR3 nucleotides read TGTGCCAGCAGCACGGGACAGGTCTATGGCTACACCTTC. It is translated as CASSTGQVYGYTF.

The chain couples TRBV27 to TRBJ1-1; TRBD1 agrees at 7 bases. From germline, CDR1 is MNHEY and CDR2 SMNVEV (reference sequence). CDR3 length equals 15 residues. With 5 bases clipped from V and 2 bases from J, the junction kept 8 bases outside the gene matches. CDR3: CASSIEGGINTEAFF. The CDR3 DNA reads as TGTGCCAGCAGTATAGAAGGGGGCATAAACACTGAAGCTTTCTTT.

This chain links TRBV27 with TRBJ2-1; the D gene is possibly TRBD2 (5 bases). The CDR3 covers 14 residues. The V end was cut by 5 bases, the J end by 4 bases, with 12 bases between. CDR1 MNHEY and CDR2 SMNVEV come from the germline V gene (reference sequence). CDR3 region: CASSTGSGYNEQFF. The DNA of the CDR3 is TGTGCCAGCAGTACCGGAAGCGGATACAATGAGCAGTTCTTC.

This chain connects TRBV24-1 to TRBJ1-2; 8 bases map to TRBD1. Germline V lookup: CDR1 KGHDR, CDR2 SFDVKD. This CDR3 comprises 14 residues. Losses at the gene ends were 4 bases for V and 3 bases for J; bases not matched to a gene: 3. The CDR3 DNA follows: TGTGCCACCAGTGACACAGGGGGGCACTATGGCTACACCTTC. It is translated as CATSDTGGHYGYTF.

This chain's CDR3 is CASSMTGIVDNEQFF. For the CDR3, the DNA is TGTGCCAGTAGTATGACAGGGATTGTGGACAATGAGCAGTTCTTC. The J gene is TRBJ2-1, the V gene TRBV19, with 7 bases identical to TRBD1. The J segment lost 5 bases and the V segment lost 3 bases, leaving 7 bases of the junction unmatched. CDR1 and CDR2 from the germline V gene are LNHDA and SQIVND (reference sequence). This CDR3 comprises 15 residues.

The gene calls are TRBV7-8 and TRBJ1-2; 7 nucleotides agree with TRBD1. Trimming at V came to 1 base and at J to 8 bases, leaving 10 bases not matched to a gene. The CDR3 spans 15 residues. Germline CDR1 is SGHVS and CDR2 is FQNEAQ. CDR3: CASSLVGLNRGGYTF. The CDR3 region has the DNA TGTGCCAGCAGCTTAGTAGGCTTGAACAGGGGCGGCTACACCTTC.

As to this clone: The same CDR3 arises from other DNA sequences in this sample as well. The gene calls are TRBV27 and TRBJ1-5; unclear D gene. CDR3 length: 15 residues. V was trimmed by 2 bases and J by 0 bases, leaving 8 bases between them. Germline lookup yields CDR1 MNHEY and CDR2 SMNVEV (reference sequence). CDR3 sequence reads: CASSLRGYSNQPQHF. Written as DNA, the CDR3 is TGTGCCAGCAGTTTACGGGGTTATAGCAATCAGCCCCAGCATTTT.

The chain's CDR3 is CASSLPWGPGLAGFEQFF. As DNA, the CDR3 is TGTGCCAGCAGCTTACCGTGGGGCCCGGGACTAGCGGGATTCGAGCAGTTCTTC. The chain employs TRBV11-3 and TRBJ2-1; 13 nucleotides align to TRBD2. Trimming cost V 2 bases and J 10 bases; bases outside gene matches: 14. This CDR3 is built from 18 residues. Germline V gives CDR1 SGHNT, CDR2 YENEEA.

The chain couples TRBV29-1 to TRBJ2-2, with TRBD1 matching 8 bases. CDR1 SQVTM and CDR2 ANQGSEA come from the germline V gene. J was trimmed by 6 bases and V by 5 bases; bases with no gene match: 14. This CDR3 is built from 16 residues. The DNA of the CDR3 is TGCAGCGTTTTAGCCAGGGGGCAGGTGGTTGCCGGGGAGCTGTTTTTT. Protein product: CSVLARGQVVAGELFF.

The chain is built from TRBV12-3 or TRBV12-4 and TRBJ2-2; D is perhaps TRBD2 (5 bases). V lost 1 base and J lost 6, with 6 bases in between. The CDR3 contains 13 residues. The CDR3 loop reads CASSLGGSGELFF. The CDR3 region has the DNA TGTGCCAGCAGTTTAGGAGGGTCCGGGGAGCTGTTTTTT.